The rows below give T cell receptor beta chains drawn from one sample of a study of cytomegalovirus exposure and HLA in healthy donors. Measured with immunoSEQ multiplex PCR; TCRdb has only the in-frame clones, and not every one. In the table there are under 200,000 clones, around two thirds of which are singletons. The sample consisted of PBMCs. The receptors were sampled from a man aged 50 to 60 in good health and CMV-seronegative. Each CDR3 is given with its conserved first and last residue.

v_call cdr3_aa
TRBV27 CASSLLGGREKLFF
TRBV7-6 CASSPGQTTEAFF
TRBV27 CASSPVGTSPTGLNTEAFF
TRBV6-6 CASSHGQRNEKLFF
TRBV7-9 CASSLGDSYNSPLHF
TRBV7-8 CASSVRLSYEQYF
TRBV5-4 CASSLVGTAAYEQYF
TRBV28 CASSLQGRTGELFF
TRBV28 CASSFIRGTDTQYF
TRBV18 CASSPPGQGLEKLFF
TRBV6-6 CASSIGRTVWNTEAFF
TRBV10-1 CASSPGTTSSDYGYTF
TRBV7-2 CASSYQQPAKNIQYF
TRBV25-1 CATLDRFGDTQYF
TRBV28 CASKTAGSDAYEQYF
TRBV5-1 CASSFSPGQETQYF
TRBV6-5 CASSPAGQVSTGLF
TRBV6-1 CASMKGDATNEKLFF
TRBV7-3 CASSSGGPQETQYF
TRBV10-3 CAISQGIGGYTF
TRBV5-4 CASKGQGNNSPLHF
TRBV27 CASSWSGTGKADTQYF